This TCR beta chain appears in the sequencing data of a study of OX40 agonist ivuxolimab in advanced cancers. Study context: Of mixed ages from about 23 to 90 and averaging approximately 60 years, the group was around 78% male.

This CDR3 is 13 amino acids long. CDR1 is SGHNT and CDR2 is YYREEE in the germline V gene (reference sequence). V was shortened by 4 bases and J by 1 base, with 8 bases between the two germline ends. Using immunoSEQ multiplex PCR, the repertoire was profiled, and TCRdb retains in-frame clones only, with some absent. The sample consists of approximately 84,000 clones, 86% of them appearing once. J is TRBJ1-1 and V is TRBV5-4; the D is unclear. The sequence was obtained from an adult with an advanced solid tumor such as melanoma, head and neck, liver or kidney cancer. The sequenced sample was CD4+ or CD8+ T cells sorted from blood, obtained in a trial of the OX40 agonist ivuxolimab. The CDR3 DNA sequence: TGTGCCAGCAGCACGGATAAGAACACTGAAGCTTTCTTT. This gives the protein CASSTDKNTEAFF.